Below, 3 T cell receptor beta chains from the same sample are listed, as sequenced in a study of CD8+ T cells in alopecia areata. Sequencing templates came from extracted RNA that was reverse transcribed into cDNA. TCRdb's copy holds only in-frame clones and misses some; the assay was immunoSEQ multiplex PCR. This sample carries over 120,000 clones, 51% of them seen once, and the ten largest clones take 0.8% to 1%. The source was CD4+ T cells sorted from blood, collected at week 0. The origin of the receptors is a human donor with alopecia areata.

This chain uses TRBV7-9 with TRBJ1-5, with D tentatively TRBD1 (6 bases). V lost 5 bases, J lost 8 bases, and 13 bases lay in between. Germline V gives CDR1 SEHNR, CDR2 FQNEAQ (reference sequence). The CDR3 has 13 residues. The CDR3 bases are TGTGCCAGCAGCCTCACAGGGCGGGAGCCCCAGCATTTT. This translates into CASSLTGREPQHF.

This clone was seen a handful of times. The genes are TRBV18 and TRBJ2-5, with D tentatively TRBD1 (5 bases). Per germline, CDR1 KGHSH and CDR2 LQKENI. The CDR3 has 13 amino acids. The V end was cut by 5 bases, the J end by 2 bases, with 9 bases between. The DNA of the CDR3 is TGTGCCAGCTCAAAGACAGCACAAGAGACCCAGTACTTC. Translating gives CASSKTAQETQYF.

V usage is TRBV28 and J usage is TRBJ2-3, with TRBD2 matching 8 bases. The J segment lost 0 bases and the V segment lost 6 bases, leaving 8 bases of the junction unmatched. The CDR3 covers 16 residues. Looked up from germline, CDR1 is MDHEN and CDR2 is SYDVKM. CDR3 nucleotides: TGTGCCAGCAGCCCTACTAGCGGCCTTAGCACAGATACGCAGTATTTT. Translating it yields CASSPTSGLSTDTQYF.